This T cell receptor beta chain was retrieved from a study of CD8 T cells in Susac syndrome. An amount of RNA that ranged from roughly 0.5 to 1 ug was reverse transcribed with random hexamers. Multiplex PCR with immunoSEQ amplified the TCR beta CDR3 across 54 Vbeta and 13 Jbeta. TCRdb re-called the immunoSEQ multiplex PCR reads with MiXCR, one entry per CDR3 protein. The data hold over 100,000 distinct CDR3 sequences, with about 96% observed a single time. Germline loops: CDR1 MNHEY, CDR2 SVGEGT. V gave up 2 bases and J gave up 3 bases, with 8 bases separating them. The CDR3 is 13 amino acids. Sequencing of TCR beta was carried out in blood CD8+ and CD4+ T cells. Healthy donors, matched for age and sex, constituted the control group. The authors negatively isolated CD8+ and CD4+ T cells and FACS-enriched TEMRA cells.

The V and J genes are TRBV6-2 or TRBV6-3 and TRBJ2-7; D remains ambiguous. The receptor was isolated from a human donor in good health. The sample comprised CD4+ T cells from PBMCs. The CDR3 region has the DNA TGTGCCAGCAGTTACGGTATTGGCTACGAGCAGTACTTC. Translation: CASSYGIGYEQYF.